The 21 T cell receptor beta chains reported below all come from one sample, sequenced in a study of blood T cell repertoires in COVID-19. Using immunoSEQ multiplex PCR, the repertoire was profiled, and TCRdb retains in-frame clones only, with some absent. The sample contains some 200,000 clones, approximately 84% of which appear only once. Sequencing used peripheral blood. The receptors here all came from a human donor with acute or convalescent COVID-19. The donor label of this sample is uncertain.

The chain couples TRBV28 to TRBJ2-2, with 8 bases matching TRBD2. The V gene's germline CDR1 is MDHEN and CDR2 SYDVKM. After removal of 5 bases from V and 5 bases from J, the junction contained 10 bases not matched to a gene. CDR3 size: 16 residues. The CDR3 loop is CASSTSGTRGTGELFF. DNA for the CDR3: TGTGCCAGCAGTACCTCCGGGACTAGGGGGACCGGGGAGCTGTTTTTT.

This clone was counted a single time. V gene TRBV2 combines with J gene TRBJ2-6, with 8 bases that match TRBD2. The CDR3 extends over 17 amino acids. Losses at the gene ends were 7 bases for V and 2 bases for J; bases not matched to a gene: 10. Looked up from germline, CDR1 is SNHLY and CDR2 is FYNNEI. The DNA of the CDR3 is TGTGCCAGCACTCCCCCGGGGGGGGCTGCTGGGGCCAACGTCCTGACTTTC. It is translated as CASTPPGGAAGANVLTF.

Here the CDR3 reads CASSRRVQGYEQYF. The CDR3, as DNA: TGTGCCAGCAGCCGAAGGGTACAGGGGTACGAGCAGTACTTC. The chain carries TRBV2 and TRBJ2-7; 7 bases map to TRBD1. The CDR3 has 14 residues. Germline lookup yields CDR1 SNHLY and CDR2 FYNNEI. V shed 6 bases and J 4 bases; nucleotides not matched to a gene: 9.

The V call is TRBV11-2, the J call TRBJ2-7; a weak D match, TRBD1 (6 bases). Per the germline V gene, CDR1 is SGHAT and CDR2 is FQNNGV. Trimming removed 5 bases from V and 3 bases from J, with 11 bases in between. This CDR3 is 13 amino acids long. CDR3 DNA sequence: TGTGCCAGCAGCCAGGACAGATACTACGAGCAGTACTTC. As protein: CASSQDRYYEQYF.

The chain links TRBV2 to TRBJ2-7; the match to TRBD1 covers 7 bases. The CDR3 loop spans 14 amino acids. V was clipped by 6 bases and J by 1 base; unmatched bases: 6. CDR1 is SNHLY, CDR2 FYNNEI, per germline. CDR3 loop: CASRVTGTSYEQYF. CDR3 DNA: TGTGCCAGCAGGGTGACAGGGACATCCTACGAGCAGTACTTC. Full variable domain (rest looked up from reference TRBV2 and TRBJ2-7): EPEVTQTPSHQVTQMGQEVILRCVPISNHLYFYWYRQILGQKVEFLVSFYNNEISEKSEIFDDQFSVERPDGSNFTLKIRSTKLEDSAMYFCASRVTGTSYEQYFGPGTRLTVT.

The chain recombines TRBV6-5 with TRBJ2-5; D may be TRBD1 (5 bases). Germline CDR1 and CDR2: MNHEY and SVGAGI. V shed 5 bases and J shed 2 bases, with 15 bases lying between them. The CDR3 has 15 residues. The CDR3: CASSQPIDSQETQYF. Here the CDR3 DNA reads TGTGCCAGCAGTCAACCCATTGACAGTCAAGAGACCCAGTACTTC.

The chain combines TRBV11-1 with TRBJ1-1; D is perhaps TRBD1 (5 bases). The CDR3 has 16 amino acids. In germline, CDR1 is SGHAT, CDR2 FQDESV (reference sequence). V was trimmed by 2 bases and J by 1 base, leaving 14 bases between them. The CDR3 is CASSLRGRQKNTEAFF. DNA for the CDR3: TGTGCCAGCAGCTTAAGGGGCCGCCAGAAGAACACTGAAGCTTTCTTT.

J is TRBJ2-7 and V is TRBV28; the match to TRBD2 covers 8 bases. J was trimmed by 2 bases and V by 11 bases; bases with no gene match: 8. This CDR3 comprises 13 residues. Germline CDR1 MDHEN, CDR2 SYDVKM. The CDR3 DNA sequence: TGTGCCCGACGGGGCGGGAGGCCCTACGAGCAGTACTTC. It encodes CARRGGRPYEQYF.

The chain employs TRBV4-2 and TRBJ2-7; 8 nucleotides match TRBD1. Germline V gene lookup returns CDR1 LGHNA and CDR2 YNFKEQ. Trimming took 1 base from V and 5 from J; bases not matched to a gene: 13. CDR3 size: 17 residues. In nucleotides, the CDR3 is TGTGCCAGCAGCCAAGCCCGGCAGGACAGGGCCGGGCACGAGCAGTACTTC. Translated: CASSQARQDRAGHEQYF.

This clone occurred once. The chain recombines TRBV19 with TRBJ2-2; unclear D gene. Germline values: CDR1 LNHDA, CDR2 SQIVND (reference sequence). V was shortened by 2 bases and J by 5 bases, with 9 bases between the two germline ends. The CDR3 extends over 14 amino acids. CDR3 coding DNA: TGTGCCAGTAGTATAATGTTCGGGACCGGGGAGCTGTTTTTT. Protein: CASSIMFGTGELFF.

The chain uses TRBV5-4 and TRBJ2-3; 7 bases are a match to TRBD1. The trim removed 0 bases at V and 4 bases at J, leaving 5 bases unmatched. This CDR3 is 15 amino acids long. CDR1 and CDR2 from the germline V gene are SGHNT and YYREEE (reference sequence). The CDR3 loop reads CASSLGGTVSDTQYF. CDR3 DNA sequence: TGTGCCAGCAGCTTGGGGGGGACAGTTTCAGATACGCAGTATTTT.

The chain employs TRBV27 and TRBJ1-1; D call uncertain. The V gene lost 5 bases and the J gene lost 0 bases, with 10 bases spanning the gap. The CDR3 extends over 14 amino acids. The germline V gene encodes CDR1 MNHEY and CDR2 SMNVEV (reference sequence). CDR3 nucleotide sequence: TGTGCCAGCAGTCCATTCCAAATGAACACTGAAGCTTTCTTT. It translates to CASSPFQMNTEAFF.

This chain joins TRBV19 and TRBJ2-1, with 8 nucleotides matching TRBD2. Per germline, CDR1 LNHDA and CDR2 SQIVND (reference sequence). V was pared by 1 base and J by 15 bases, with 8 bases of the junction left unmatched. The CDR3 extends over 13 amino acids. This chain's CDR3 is CASSIGGRLRPFF. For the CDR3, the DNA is TGTGCCAGTAGTATAGGCGGGAGGCTTCGTCCGTTCTTC.

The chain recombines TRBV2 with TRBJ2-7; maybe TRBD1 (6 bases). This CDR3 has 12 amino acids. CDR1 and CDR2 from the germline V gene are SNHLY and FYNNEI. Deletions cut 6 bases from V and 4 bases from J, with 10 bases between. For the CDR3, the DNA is TGTGCCAGCAGCGCCACAGGGTACGAGCAGTACTTC. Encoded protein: CASSATGYEQYF.

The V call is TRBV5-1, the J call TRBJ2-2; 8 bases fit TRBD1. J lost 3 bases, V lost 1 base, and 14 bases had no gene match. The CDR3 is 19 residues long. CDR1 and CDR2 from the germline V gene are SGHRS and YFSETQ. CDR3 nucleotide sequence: TGCGCCAGCAGCTTGCCGCTAGTCCGACAGGGGTCCGACACCGGGGAGCTGTTTTTT. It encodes CASSLPLVRQGSDTGELFF.

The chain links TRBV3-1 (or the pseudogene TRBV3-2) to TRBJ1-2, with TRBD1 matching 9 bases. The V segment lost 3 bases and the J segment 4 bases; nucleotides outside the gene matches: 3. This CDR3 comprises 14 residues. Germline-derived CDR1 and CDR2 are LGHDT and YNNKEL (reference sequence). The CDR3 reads CASSQGQGPYGYTF. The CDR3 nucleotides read TGTGCCAGCAGCCAGGGACAGGGTCCCTATGGCTACACCTTC.

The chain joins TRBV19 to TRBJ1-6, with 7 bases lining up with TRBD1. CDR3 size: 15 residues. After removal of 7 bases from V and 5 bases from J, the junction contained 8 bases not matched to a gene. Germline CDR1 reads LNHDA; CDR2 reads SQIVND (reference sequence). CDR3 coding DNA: TGTGCCAGTACCCGCGGGACAGAAAATAATTCACCCCTCCACTTT. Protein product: CASTRGTENNSPLHF.

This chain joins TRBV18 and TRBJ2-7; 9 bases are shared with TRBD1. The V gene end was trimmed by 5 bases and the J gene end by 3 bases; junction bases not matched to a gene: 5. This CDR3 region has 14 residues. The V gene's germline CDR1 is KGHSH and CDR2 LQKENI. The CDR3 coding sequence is TGTGCCAGCTCAACCGGGACAGGGCTCTACGAGCAGTACTTC. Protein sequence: CASSTGTGLYEQYF.

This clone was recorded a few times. This chain's CDR3 is CASSRRSENTEAFF. CDR3 DNA: TGTGCCAGTAGTAGGCGGAGTGAAAACACTGAAGCTTTCTTT. The J gene is TRBJ1-1, the V gene TRBV19; D gene unclear. The germline V gene encodes CDR1 LNHDA and CDR2 SQIVND (reference sequence). V shed 4 bases and J shed 2 bases, with 11 bases lying between them. CDR3 length: 14 amino acids.

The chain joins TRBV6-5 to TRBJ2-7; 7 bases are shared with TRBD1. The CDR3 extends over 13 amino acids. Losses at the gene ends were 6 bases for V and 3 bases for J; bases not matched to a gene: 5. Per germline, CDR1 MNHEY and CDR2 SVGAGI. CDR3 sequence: CASREGASYEQYF. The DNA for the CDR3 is TGTGCCAGCAGAGAGGGGGCTAGCTACGAGCAGTACTTC.

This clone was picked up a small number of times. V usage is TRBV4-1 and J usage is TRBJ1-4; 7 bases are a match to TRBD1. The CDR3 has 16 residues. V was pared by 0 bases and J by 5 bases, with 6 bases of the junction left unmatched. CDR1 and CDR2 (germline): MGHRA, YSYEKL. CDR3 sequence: CASSQDGRGPNEKLFF. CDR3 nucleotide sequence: TGCGCCAGCAGCCAAGATGGAAGGGGGCCGAATGAAAAACTGTTTTTT.